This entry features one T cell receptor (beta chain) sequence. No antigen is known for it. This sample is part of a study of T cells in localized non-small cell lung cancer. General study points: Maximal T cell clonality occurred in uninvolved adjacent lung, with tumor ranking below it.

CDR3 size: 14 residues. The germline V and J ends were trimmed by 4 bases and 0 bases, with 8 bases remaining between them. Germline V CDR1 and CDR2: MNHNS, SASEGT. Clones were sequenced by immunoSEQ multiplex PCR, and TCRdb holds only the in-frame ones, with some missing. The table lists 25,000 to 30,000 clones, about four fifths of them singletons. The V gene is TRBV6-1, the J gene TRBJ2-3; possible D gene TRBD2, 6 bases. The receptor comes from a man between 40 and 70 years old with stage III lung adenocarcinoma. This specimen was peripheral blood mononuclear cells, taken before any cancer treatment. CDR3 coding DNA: TGTGCCAGCAGTGGCGGGGACAGCACAGATACGCAGTATTTT. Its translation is CASSGGDSTDTQYF.